Shown below are 5 T cell receptor beta chains from a single sample sequenced in a study of blood T cell repertoires in COVID-19. The method was immunoSEQ multiplex PCR; TCRdb's version includes in-frame clones alone and lacks a portion of them. This table holds about 150,000 clones, roughly 91% found once. Sequenced sample: peripheral blood. The receptors here all came from a man aged 60-69 years with active or convalescent COVID-19.

The chain joins TRBV5-1 to TRBJ2-1; maybe TRBD2 (6 bases). The CDR3 consists of 15 residues. V lost 0 bases and J lost 8, with 15 bases in between. Per germline, CDR1 SGHRS and CDR2 YFSETQ. In DNA form, the CDR3 reads TGCGCCAGCAGCTTGGACGGTTCCAGGGAGGATGAGCAGTTCTTC. Translated: CASSLDGSREDEQFF. Supplemented by reference TRBV5-1 and TRBJ2-1, the full variable domain reads KAGVTQTPRYLIKTRGQQVTLSCSPISGHRSVSWYQQTPGQGLQFLFEYFSETQRNKGNFPGRFSGRQFSNSRSEMNVSTLELGDSALYLCASSLDGSREDEQFFGPGTRLTVL.

The chain is built from TRBV28 and TRBJ1-1; possible D gene TRBD1, 5 bases. The CDR3 has 12 amino acids. The germline V and J ends were trimmed by 5 bases and 4 bases, with 8 bases remaining between them. CDR1 and CDR2 from the germline V gene are MDHEN and SYDVKM. CDR3 amino acids: CASSRQFTEAFF. In nucleotides, the CDR3 is TGTGCCAGCAGTCGACAGTTCACTGAAGCTTTCTTT.

The V gene is TRBV28, the J gene TRBJ2-1, with D tentatively TRBD2 (5 bases). CDR1 is MDHEN, CDR2 SYDVKM, per germline. This CDR3 has 16 amino acids. V was trimmed by 5 bases and J by 0 bases, leaving 14 bases between them. The CDR3 spells CASSTPSWSSYNEQFF. CDR3 DNA sequence: TGTGCCAGCAGTACCCCTAGCTGGAGCTCCTACAATGAGCAGTTCTTC.

The chain couples TRBV19 to TRBJ2-7; 8 nucleotides align to TRBD1. With V trimmed by 4 bases and J by 1 base, 9 bases remained unmatched. The CDR3 totals 16 residues. In germline, CDR1 is LNHDA, CDR2 SQIVND (reference sequence). CDR3 bases: TGTGCCAGTAGTAGCCTTTGGGGACAGGAGTCCTACGAGCAGTACTTC. Its protein is CASSSLWGQESYEQYF.

The V gene is TRBV5-1, the J gene TRBJ1-4; D might be TRBD1 (6 bases). The CDR3 is made up of 14 amino acids. Trimming shortened V by 6 bases and J by 4 bases, and 13 bases separated the two germline ends. Germline CDR1 reads SGHRS; CDR2 reads YFSETQ. CDR3 nucleotides: TGCGCCAGCACTCCCGGGACACATAATGAAAAACTGTTTTTT. It yields the protein CASTPGTHNEKLFF.